This TCR beta chain is drawn from a study of OX40 agonist ivuxolimab in advanced cancers. Study-wide context: Patients receiving dose escalation had hepatocellular carcinoma, melanoma, renal cell or head and neck cancer. Study-wide points: At 0.1 to 3.0 mg/kg, CD4+ and CD8+ blood T cells expanded clonally by week 6.

Only in-frame clones appear in the TCRdb table, and some are missing; sequencing was by immunoSEQ multiplex PCR. The repertoire has 15,000 to 20,000 clones, around 70% of them found once; the top ten carry 33%. Blood samples were obtained at baseline, cycle 4 day 1, and cycle 7 day 1. Regarding this clone: Antigen: not known.

CDR3 length equals 15 residues. Germline values: CDR1 SGHNT, CDR2 YENEEA. The V end was cut by 7 bases, the J end by 1 base, with 14 bases between. This receptor was taken from an adult with an advanced solid tumor such as melanoma, head and neck, liver or kidney cancer. Sequenced here: CD4+ or CD8+ T cells sorted from blood, sampled in a trial of the OX40 agonist ivuxolimab. The chain combines TRBV11-3 with TRBJ1-5; possibly TRBD1 for D (5 bases). DNA for the CDR3: TGTGCCAGCATCATAGGAGGGGCCAGCAATCAGCCCCAGCATTTT. Translation: CASIIGGASNQPQHF.